The 26 T cell receptor beta chains listed next were all sequenced from one sample in a study of cytomegalovirus exposure and HLA in healthy donors. 60 Vbeta and 13 Jbeta primers were used in PCR. TCRdb keeps only in-frame clones here, not all; method: immunoSEQ multiplex PCR. The data contain fewer than 200,000 clones, around four fifths of them singletons. The sequencing input was PBMCs. The receptors shown here come from a man aged 30 to 39 in good health and CMV-seronegative.

The chain combines TRBV5-1 with TRBJ1-2, with 11 bases lining up with TRBD1. From germline, CDR1 is SGHRS and CDR2 YFSETQ. V gave up 0 bases and J gave up 4 bases; unmatched junction bases: 2. The CDR3 has 15 amino acids. The DNA of the CDR3 is TGCGCCAGCAGCTTGGGGACAGGGGGCCCCTATGGCTACACCTTC. Translated, it gives CASSLGTGGPYGYTF. The entire variable domain, with the rest obtained from reference TRBV5-1 and TRBJ1-2, is as follows: KAGVTQTPRYLIKTRGQQVTLSCSPISGHRSVSWYQQTPGQGLQFLFEYFSETQRNKGNFPGRFSGRQFSNSRSEMNVSTLELGDSALYLCASSLGTGGPYGYTFGSGTRLTVV.

This clone was found a few times. The chain has TRBV6-5 and TRBJ2-7; 9 nucleotides agree with TRBD1. Per germline, CDR1 MNHEY and CDR2 SVGAGI. CDR3 length: 13 amino acids. V dropped 5 bases and J dropped 3; count of bases not matched to a gene: 2. The chain's CDR3 is CASSKGQGYEQYF. The CDR3 region has the DNA TGTGCCAGCAGTAAGGGACAGGGCTACGAGCAGTACTTC.

This clone was recorded a few times. The rearrangement links TRBV6-5 to TRBJ2-7; D unresolved. V was trimmed by 2 bases and J by 6 bases, leaving 11 bases between them. Looked up from germline, CDR1 is MNHEY and CDR2 is SVGAGI. The CDR3 length is 13 residues. This chain's CDR3 is CASSYQPRGEQYF. DNA of the CDR3: TGTGCCAGCAGTTACCAACCGCGCGGCGAGCAGTACTTC.

V gene TRBV5-1 combines with J gene TRBJ1-6; 11 bases match TRBD1. In germline, CDR1 is SGHRS, CDR2 YFSETQ. The V gene end was trimmed by 4 bases and the J gene end by 15 bases; junction bases not matched to a gene: 3. The CDR3 is made up of 12 amino acids. CDR3 amino acids: CASSGDRGVLHF. In DNA form, the CDR3 reads TGCGCCAGCAGCGGGGACAGGGGGGTCCTCCACTTT.

The chain recombines TRBV12-5 with TRBJ2-2; 11 positions match TRBD2. This CDR3 has 18 amino acids. V trimming: 6 bases; J trimming: 1 base; junction bases outside the gene matches: 10. Germline-derived CDR1 and CDR2 are LGHNT and FRNRAP. The CDR3 protein is CASGRWALAGGNTGELFF. The CDR3 DNA sequence: TGTGCTAGTGGCCGCTGGGCCCTAGCGGGAGGGAACACCGGGGAGCTGTTTTTT.

The rearrangement links TRBV10-3 to TRBJ2-7; tentative D call: TRBD1 (6 bases). CDR3 length: 17 amino acids. Trimming removed 0 bases at V and 1 base at J, with 16 bases between. Germline loops: CDR1 ENHRY, CDR2 SYGVKD. This CDR3 reads CAISESLVGDTSYEQYF. The CDR3 DNA sequence: TGTGCCATCAGTGAGTCATTGGTCGGGGACACGTCCTACGAGCAGTACTTC.

CDR3 loop: CSSAGQGRANTEAFF. The CDR3 nucleotides read TGCAGCTCCGCCGGACAGGGGAGGGCGAACACTGAAGCTTTCTTT. The J gene is TRBJ1-1, the V gene TRBV29-1; TRBD1 aligns across 9 bases. The germline CDR1 and CDR2 sequences are SQVTM and ANQGSEA. This CDR3 region has 15 residues. The trim removed 8 bases at V and 1 base at J, leaving 11 bases unmatched.

The rearrangement links TRBV27 to TRBJ2-7; tentative D call: TRBD2 (6 bases). The CDR3 has 15 amino acids. Germline CDR1 is MNHEY and CDR2 is SMNVEV (reference sequence). The V gene lost 2 bases and the J gene lost 3 bases, with 14 bases spanning the gap. In nucleotides, the CDR3 is TGTGCCAGCAGTTTACTCCGGGAGAAGATCTACGAGCAGTACTTC. It codes for CASSLLREKIYEQYF.

The chain employs TRBV5-1 and TRBJ2-3, with 11 bases fitting TRBD2. Trimming removed 0 bases from V and 2 bases from J; junction bases left unmatched: 5. The CDR3 has 17 residues. Germline V gene data show CDR1 as SGHRS and CDR2 as YFSETQ. The CDR3 DNA sequence: TGCGCCAGCAGCTTGGCCACTAGCGGGAGCCTCACAGATACGCAGTATTTT. Amino acids: CASSLATSGSLTDTQYF.

V and J are TRBV10-1 and TRBJ2-1, with a possible D match to TRBD2 (6 bases). The CDR3 has 17 amino acids. In germline, CDR1 is WNHNN, CDR2 SYGVQD (reference sequence). V shed 3 bases and J shed 0 bases, with 15 bases lying between them. In nucleotides, the CDR3 is TGCGCCAGCAGTGACCTCAGACTAGGAAGCTCCTACAATGAGCAGTTCTTC. Protein: CASSDLRLGSSYNEQFF.

The chain couples TRBV10-3 to TRBJ1-1; 9 bases are shared with TRBD1. CDR1 and CDR2 (germline): ENHRY, SYGVKD. The length of the CDR3 is 12 residues. J gave up 5 bases and V 10 bases, and 5 bases lay outside the gene matches. The CDR3 reads CATGQGGTEAFF. The CDR3, as DNA: TGTGCCACGGGACAGGGTGGGACTGAAGCTTTCTTT.

This rearrangement joins TRBV5-1 to TRBJ2-3; 13 positions match TRBD2. There are 14 residues in the CDR3. V shed 3 bases and J 11 bases; nucleotides not matched to a gene: 6. In germline, CDR1 is SGHRS, CDR2 YFSETQ. The CDR3 DNA reads TGCGCCAGCAGCTCCGGACTAGCGGGAGCTGGGCAGTATTTT. As protein: CASSSGLAGAGQYF.

This chain uses TRBV4-3 with TRBJ1-5; tentative D call: TRBD1 (6 bases). The CDR3 runs 14 residues. The V end was cut by 4 bases, the J end by 3 bases, with 10 bases between. The V gene's germline CDR1 is LGHNA and CDR2 YSLEER. This CDR3 is CASSPGHSNQPQHF. The CDR3 nucleotides are TGCGCCAGCAGCCCGGGACATTCCAATCAGCCCCAGCATTTT.

J is TRBJ2-7 and V is TRBV5-4, with TRBD2 matching 7 bases. Trimming took 5 bases from V and 4 from J; bases not matched to a gene: 9. Germline CDR1 is SGHNT and CDR2 is YYREEE (reference sequence). This CDR3 is built from 14 residues. CDR3 sequence reads: CASSKGGSGYEQYF. The CDR3 DNA reads as TGTGCCAGCAGTAAGGGCGGGAGCGGGTACGAGCAGTACTTC.

The chain combines TRBV11-2 with TRBJ2-2, with D hard to call. The germline CDR1 and CDR2 sequences are SGHAT and FQNNGV. The CDR3 has 16 amino acids. Trimming took off 2 bases at V and 6 bases at J, with 16 bases between the two ends. This CDR3 reads CASSLRGSGLAGELFF. The DNA of the CDR3 is TGTGCCAGCAGCTTACGAGGTTCCGGGTTAGCCGGGGAGCTGTTTTTT.

This chain links TRBV15 with TRBJ2-7, with a weak D call TRBD1 (6 bases). The CDR3 has 16 residues. Trimming shortened V by 8 bases and J by 3 bases, and 23 bases separated the two germline ends. Germline CDR1 LNHNV, CDR2 YYDKDF (reference sequence). Here the CDR3 DNA reads TGTGCCACCGATTTGGGACACACGTTAGATGTCTACGAGCAGTACTTC. This codes for CATDLGHTLDVYEQYF.

The chain joins TRBV5-1 to TRBJ2-2; 9 nucleotides match TRBD2. CDR3 size: 15 residues. CDR1 SGHRS and CDR2 YFSETQ come from the germline V gene. Trimming removed 6 bases from V and 8 bases from J; junction bases left unmatched: 11. CDR3 sequence reads: CASTLTAGGLGELFF. The CDR3 DNA sequence: TGCGCCAGCACCCTTACAGCGGGAGGCTTAGGGGAGCTGTTTTTT.

V and J are TRBV10-3 and TRBJ1-2, with D tentatively TRBD1 (5 bases). V shed 4 bases and J shed 1 base, with 13 bases lying between them. The CDR3 is 15 amino acids. Per germline, CDR1 ENHRY and CDR2 SYGVKD. In nucleotides, the CDR3 is TGTGCCATCAGTGGTTGGACACAACTTAACTATGGCTACACCTTC. Protein product: CAISGWTQLNYGYTF.

The chain is built from TRBV28 and TRBJ1-3; 8 bases map to TRBD1. There are 15 residues in the CDR3. The junction had 9 bases not matched to a gene; V was cut back by 7 bases and J by 4 bases. The germline CDR1 and CDR2 sequences are MDHEN and SYDVKM. CDR3 DNA: TGTGCCAGCAATTCAGGGGGCCTTAGGGGAAACACCATATATTTT. Amino acid sequence: CASNSGGLRGNTIYF.

This chain joins TRBV27 and TRBJ2-3; 9 bases fit TRBD2. Germline CDR1 is MNHEY and CDR2 is SMNVEV (reference sequence). The CDR3 totals 15 residues. The trim removed 2 bases at V and 4 bases at J, leaving 4 bases unmatched. The CDR3 DNA reads TGTGCCAGCAGTTTACTGACTAGCGGAGCAGATACGCAGTATTTT. It translates to CASSLLTSGADTQYF.

The chain links TRBV2 to TRBJ1-1; maybe TRBD1 (5 bases). CDR3 length equals 12 residues. The germline gives CDR1 SNHLY, CDR2 FYNNEI. V dropped 11 bases and J dropped 4 bases, with 14 bases sitting between them. The chain's CDR3 is CAGAREGTEAFF. CDR3 DNA sequence: TGTGCCGGTGCCAGGGAGGGCACTGAAGCTTTCTTT.

This chain joins TRBV29-1 and TRBJ2-5, with 8 bases lining up with TRBD1. The better agreement between TRBJ2-7 and the DNA end casts doubt on the J call. The CDR3 has 13 residues. CDR1 is SQVTM, CDR2 ANQGSEA, per germline. CDR3 amino acids: CSVETTGGYEQYF. CDR3 DNA: TGCAGCGTCGAAACCACAGGGGGCTACGAGCAGTACTTC.

The CDR3 DNA follows: TGTGCCAGTAGCGCGGCTAGCGCCCTTAATGAGCAGTTCTTC. As protein: CASSAASALNEQFF. The J gene is TRBJ2-1, the V gene TRBV19; the D gene is possibly TRBD2 (6 bases). The CDR3 runs to 14 residues. V was cut by 6 bases and J by 7 bases, with 16 bases left in between. In germline, CDR1 is LNHDA, CDR2 SQIVND (reference sequence).

The chain uses TRBV6-5 and TRBJ1-2, with D unclear. Trimming pared 0 bases from V and 4 bases from J, leaving 12 bases between. CDR3 length: 15 amino acids. CDR1 is MNHEY, CDR2 SVGAGI, per germline. CDR3 amino acids: CASSYSRRAFYGYTF. The CDR3, as DNA: TGTGCCAGCAGTTACTCCCGGAGAGCCTTCTATGGCTACACCTTC.

The chain carries TRBV5-1 and TRBJ2-1; 8 bases agree with TRBD2. In germline, CDR1 is SGHRS, CDR2 YFSETQ. Trimming took 0 bases from V and 1 from J; bases not matched to a gene: 9. The CDR3 extends over 18 amino acids. Here the CDR3 DNA reads TGCGCCAGCAGCTTGGTAACTAGCGGAGCTAATTCCTACAATGAGCAGTTCTTC. It yields the protein CASSLVTSGANSYNEQFF.

This clone was seen only a few times. This sequence joins TRBV6-5 and TRBJ2-7, with no clear D. Germline values: CDR1 MNHEY, CDR2 SVGAGI. Trimming took 0 bases from V and 3 from J, leaving 6 bases between them. The CDR3 contains 13 residues. The CDR3 DNA is TGTGCCAGCAGTTACTCACAGATCTACGAGCAGTACTTC. Protein product: CASSYSQIYEQYF.